Listed below are T cell receptor beta chains from one sample, sequenced in a study of cytomegalovirus exposure and HLA in healthy donors. Sequenced by immunoSEQ multiplex PCR; TCRdb stores in-frame clones only, minus some. The sample contains 200,000 to 250,000 clones, 80% to 90% of which appear only once. The sample was PBMCs. The receptor set was obtained from a woman aged 18-29 years in good health and CMV-seronegative. The CDR3 runs from the conserved cysteine through the conserved F or W. Fields, in order: D gene, clone size, J gene, V gene, CDR3 DNA, CDR3 protein. A D gene is named only where the DNA matches it firmly. Only some rows state a clone size, as once, few, many or a class for expanded clones.

TRBD2 | once | TRBJ2-4 | TRBV19 | TGTGCCAGTAGTCCGCTAGCGGGAGGCGGAAACATTCAGTACTTC | CASSPLAGGGNIQYF
- | few | TRBJ2-6 | TRBV29-1 | TGCAGCGTGAGGTCTGGGGCCAACGTCCTGACTTTC | CSVRSGANVLTF
TRBD2 | - | TRBJ2-1 | TRBV27 | TGTGCCAGCAGTTTGTTTAGCGGGGCCTACAATGAGCAGTTCTTC | CASSLFSGAYNEQFF
- | - | TRBJ1-2 | TRBV7-2 | TGTGCCAGCAGCTTAGGTGGCAGGGCCTTCTTTGGCTACACCTTC | CASSLGGRAFFGYTF
- | - | TRBJ1-6 | TRBV19 | TGTGCCAGTAGTATCCGGGGGGAGGTCTCACCCCTCCACTTT | CASSIRGEVSPLHF
- | - | TRBJ2-7 | TRBV13 | TGTGCCAGCAGCTTGGGGGACTCTTACGAGCAGTACTTC | CASSLGDSYEQYF
- | - | TRBJ1-5 | TRBV19 | TGTGCCAGTAGTAAAGGACAGACTAATCAGCCCCAGCATTTT | CASSKGQTNQPQHF
- | once | TRBJ1-1 | TRBV5-1 | TGCGCCAGCAGCTTGGGAGCAGGGGCCCTCACTGAAGCTTTCTTT | CASSLGAGALTEAFF
- | - | TRBJ1-1 | TRBV6-5 | TGTGCCAGCAGTTATTCGGCAGGGGCATTGTTCACTGAAGCTTTCTTT | CASSYSAGALFTEAFF
TRBD2 | - | TRBJ2-7 | TRBV19 | TGTGCCAGTAGTCTGGGACTAGCGGGAGTCTTCCTTGTGGGCGAGCAGTACTTC | CASSLGLAGVFLVGEQYF
TRBD1 | - | TRBJ2-5 | TRBV9 | TGTGCCAGCAGCGCGACAGGGACAGGGGGGAGGCTCGGGACCCAGTACTTC | CASSATGTGGRLGTQYF
TRBD1 | - | TRBJ2-1 | TRBV5-6 | TGTGCCAGCACGGACAGGGGTAGAAATGAGCAGTTCTTC | CASTDRGRNEQFF
TRBD2 | - | TRBJ2-1 | TRBV29-1 | TGCAGCGTTCGTCGGCCGGGGGGAAATGAGCAGTTCTTC | CSVRRPGGNEQFF
TRBD1 | - | TRBJ2-1 | TRBV23-1 | TGCGCCAGCAGTCAATCGGAGCCGGGACAGGGGGCGGGGAATGAGCAGTTCTTC | CASSQSEPGQGAGNEQFF
- | - | TRBJ2-7 | TRBV5-1 | TGCGCCAGCAGCTCCCACTCACTGGACAGAGTTGCCTACGAGCAGTACTTC | CASSSHSLDRVAYEQYF
- | - | TRBJ1-1 | TRBV11-3 | TGTGCCAGCAGTCCCGTAGGCGGCACTGAAGCTTTCTTT | CASSPVGGTEAFF
TRBD2 | once | TRBJ2-5 | TRBV15 | TGTGCCACCAGCAGAGATCGACTAGCGGGGTTAGGGACCCAGTACTTC | CATSRDRLAGLGTQYF
- | - | TRBJ2-5 | TRBV7-2 | TGTGCCAGCAGCCTCGGGGGTCCCCAAGAGACCCAGTACTTC | CASSLGGPQETQYF
TRBD1 | - | TRBJ1-1 | TRBV14 | TGTGCCAGCAGCCAAGATCTAGGACAGGGAGCTTTCTTT | CASSQDLGQGAFF
TRBD1 | - | TRBJ2-5 | TRBV28 | TGTGCCAGCAGTTTCCCCAGAACCGCCGGGACAGGGAGGTTAAAGACCCAGTACTTC | CASSFPRTAGTGRLKTQYF
TRBD2 | - | TRBJ2-3 | TRBV27 | TGTGCCAGCAGCCCTAGCGGAGACACAGATACGCAGTATTTT | CASSPSGDTDTQYF
- | once | TRBJ2-5 | TRBV14 | TGTGCCAGCAGCCAAGGAGTTCCATTCGCAGAGACCCAGTACTTC | CASSQGVPFAETQYF
- | - | TRBJ2-5 | TRBV7-2 | TGTGCCAGCAGCCCACTCCTGGGCGAGCAAGAGACCCAGTACTTC | CASSPLLGEQETQYF
- | few | TRBJ1-3 | TRBV5-5 | TGTGCCAGCAGCTTGGGTCTCTCTGGAAACACCATATATTTT | CASSLGLSGNTIYF
- | - | TRBJ2-7 | TRBV7-2 | TGTGCCAGCAGTTCCAAACCGGGAATCAGCGGCGAGCAGTACTTC | CASSSKPGISGEQYF
TRBD1 | - | TRBJ1-4 | TRBV5-5 | TGTGCCAACAGCTTGACAGGGGGCAGAACTAATGAAAAACTGTTTTTT | CANSLTGGRTNEKLFF
TRBD2 | - | TRBJ2-1 | TRBV6-5 | TGTGCCAGCAGTTATGATAGCGGGGGGGGTGAGCAGTTCTTC | CASSYDSGGGEQFF
- | - | TRBJ2-7 | TRBV7-6 | TGTGCCAGCAGCCAATACCGGGAGCCCTACGAGCAGTACTTC | CASSQYREPYEQYF
TRBD1 | - | TRBJ2-2 | TRBV5-4 | TGTGCCAGCAGCTTCCGGGACAGGGACACCGGGGAGCTGTTTTTT | CASSFRDRDTGELFF
TRBD1 | - | TRBJ1-2 | TRBV6-5 | TGTGCCAGCAGCCTAGGGGGACAGGGCGGTGGCTACACCTTC | CASSLGGQGGGYTF
TRBD2 | - | TRBJ2-1 | TRBV4-1 | TGCGCCAGCAGAACCGCCGGGAGGGCCACATACAATGAGCAGTTCTTC | CASRTAGRATYNEQFF
- | - | TRBJ2-3 | TRBV29-1 | TGCAGCGCCAGTAGACAGACAGATACGCAGTATTTT | CSASRQTDTQYF
TRBD2 | - | TRBJ2-5 | TRBV4-3 | TGCGCCAGCAGCCAAGATGGGCCGGGACGTCTAGCGGGAAACTTACAAGAGACCCAGTACTTC | CASSQDGPGRLAGNLQETQYF
- | few | TRBJ1-3 | TRBV4-2 | TGTGCCAGCAGCCAACGGGGAGGGGGGACTGGAAACACCATATATTTT | CASSQRGGGTGNTIYF
TRBD1 | - | TRBJ2-7 | TRBV5-1 | TGCGCCAGCAGCTCCGGGACAGGGGTCTCCTACGAGCAGTACTTC | CASSSGTGVSYEQYF
- | - | TRBJ2-2 | TRBV15 | TGTGCCACCAGCAGGGAGGGCGGCGGAGTCAACACCGGGGAGCTGTTTTTT | CATSREGGGVNTGELFF
- | - | TRBJ2-7 | TRBV14 | TGTGCCAGCAGCCTTCTATCCCGAGGGGACTACGAGCAGTACTTC | CASSLLSRGDYEQYF
TRBD2 | - | TRBJ2-3 | TRBV11-3 | TGTGCCAGCAGCTTACACGGGAGGGGTGATACGCAGTATTTT | CASSLHGRGDTQYF
TRBD1 | - | TRBJ1-2 | TRBV6-5 | TGTGCCAGCAGTTACGGGGGACAGGGGGAGAACGGCTACACCTTC | CASSYGGQGENGYTF
- | - | TRBJ2-5 | TRBV4-3 | TGCGCCAGCAGCCAAGCCTCAGGGTTAGGAGAGACCCAGTACTTC | CASSQASGLGETQYF
- | - | TRBJ2-1 | TRBV27 | TGTGCCAGCAGTAGATCGGGGAGGGGGGGTTTCAACAATGAGCAGTTCTTC | CASSRSGRGGFNNEQFF
- | - | TRBJ2-7 | TRBV6-5 | TGTGCCAGCAGACCACAGGGGAGGTACGAGCAGTACTTC | CASRPQGRYEQYF